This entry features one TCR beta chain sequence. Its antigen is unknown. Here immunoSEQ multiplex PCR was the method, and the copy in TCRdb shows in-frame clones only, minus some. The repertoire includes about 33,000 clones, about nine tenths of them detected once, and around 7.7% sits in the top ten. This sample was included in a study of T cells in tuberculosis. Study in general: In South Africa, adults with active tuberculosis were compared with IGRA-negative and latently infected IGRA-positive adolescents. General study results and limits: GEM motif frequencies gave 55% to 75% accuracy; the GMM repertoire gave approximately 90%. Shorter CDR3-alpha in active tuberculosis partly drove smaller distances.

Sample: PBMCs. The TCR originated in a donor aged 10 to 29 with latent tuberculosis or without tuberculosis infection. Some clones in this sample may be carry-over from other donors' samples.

CDR3: CASSVDRMKNEQYF. Here the CDR3 DNA reads TGTGCCAGCAGTGTGGACAGGATGAAGAACGAGCAGTACTTC. The rearrangement uses TRBV6-1 and TRBJ2-7, with 7 bases lining up with TRBD1. The V segment lost 4 bases and the J segment 5 bases; nucleotides outside the gene matches: 8. CDR3 length: 14 residues. The germline gives CDR1 MNHNS, CDR2 SASEGT.